The 8 T cell receptor beta chains below were found in one sample sequenced in a study of shared clonotypes between healthy human individuals (dated by TCRdb to 2018 to 2020). Library preparation used the immunoSEQ multiplex PCR assay. The clones in this table, taken by TCRdb from immuneACCESS, are in-frame only. Not every clone is retained; where verified, under half of the shortfall comes from an unresolved V gene, and the cause of the rest is unknown. The sample records approximately 500,000 clones, 90% to 96% of which are singletons. The ten top clones hold approximately 0.06% of the sample. Sequenced: naive CD4+ T cells sorted from blood. Taken with the paper, the label for cell subset or site translates to: CD45RA+ positively selected. The receptor source for this set is a woman aged 25 to 45 in good health.

This sequence joins TRBV30 and TRBJ2-5; a possible D gene is TRBD2 (5 bases). The germline CDR1 and CDR2 sequences are GTSNPN and SVGIG (reference sequence). V lost 5 bases to trimming and J lost 4 bases, with 14 bases between them. The CDR3 is made up of 13 amino acids. CDR3 bases: TGTGCCTGGGGGTCTGGGAGCGGAGAGACCCAGTACTTC. Translated, it gives CAWGSGSGETQYF.

This chain uses TRBV14 with TRBJ2-1, with a weak D call TRBD2 (6 bases). Trimming cost V 6 bases and J 0 bases, with 12 bases left between them. The length of the CDR3 is 15 residues. Germline CDR1 is SGHDN and CDR2 is FVKESK. In DNA, the CDR3 is TGTGCCAGCAGGGCAGCGGGTAGCTCCTACAATGAGCAGTTCTTC. It encodes CASRAAGSSYNEQFF.

The chain is built from TRBV28 and TRBJ2-2; D call uncertain. Trimming cost V 5 bases and J 3 bases, with 7 bases left between them. Germline CDR1 reads MDHEN; CDR2 reads SYDVKM. The length of the CDR3 is 13 residues. The DNA of the CDR3 is TGTGCCAGCAGTCCCTCCTACACCGGGGAGCTGTTTTTT. Translating gives CASSPSYTGELFF.

The chain recombines TRBV5-4 with TRBJ1-2; the match to TRBD1 covers 9 bases. Per germline, CDR1 SGHNT and CDR2 YYREEE (reference sequence). Trimming removed 7 bases from V and 4 bases from J; junction bases left unmatched: 8. The CDR3 is made up of 14 amino acids. This CDR3 reads CASGRQGGVYGYTF. For the CDR3, the DNA is TGTGCCAGCGGGAGACAGGGGGGAGTCTATGGCTACACCTTC.

The rearrangement joins TRBV5-5 to TRBJ2-3, with no clear D. Per germline, CDR1 SGHKS and CDR2 YYEKEE (reference sequence). The CDR3 consists of 15 residues. V lost 2 bases, J lost 4 bases, and 14 bases lay in between. Here the CDR3 reads CASSLVGLVADTQYF. CDR3 DNA sequence: TGTGCCAGCAGCTTAGTGGGTCTGGTTGCAGATACGCAGTATTTT.

The chain links TRBV19 to TRBJ2-5; TRBD1 aligns across 7 bases. The DNA end lines up better with TRBJ2-7; the J call may be wrong. Germline V lookup: CDR1 LNHDA, CDR2 SQIVND (reference sequence). The CDR3 totals 13 residues. Here the CDR3 reads CASSIETGAEQYF. CDR3 DNA: TGTGCCAGTAGTATAGAAACAGGGGCCGAGCAGTACTTC.

This clone has just one count. The rearrangement links TRBV18 to TRBJ2-1; TRBD2 might be the D (5 bases). Trimming shortened V by 2 bases and J by 3 bases, and 8 bases separated the two germline ends. The CDR3 consists of 14 residues. The germline gives CDR1 KGHSH, CDR2 LQKENI. CDR3 region: CASSPYSDYNEQFF. The DNA for the CDR3 is TGTGCCAGCTCACCATATAGCGACTACAATGAGCAGTTCTTC.

The chain has TRBV29-1 and TRBJ2-7, with 7 bases matching TRBD2. Germline assignment: CDR1 SQVTM and CDR2 ANQGSEA. The CDR3 length is 12 residues. The trim removed 0 bases at V and 6 bases at J, leaving 2 bases unmatched. The CDR3 loop reads CSVEDGGGEQYF. The CDR3 coding sequence is TGCAGCGTTGAAGATGGCGGGGGCGAGCAGTACTTC.